Each of the 15 T cell receptor beta chains below was sequenced from the same sample in a study of blood T cell repertoires in COVID-19. This table comes from immunoSEQ multiplex PCR, and its TCRdb copy is limited to in-frame clones, with some not included. The data show under 100,000 clones, 89% seen once. Sequencing was carried out using peripheral blood. These receptors all come from a man in his fifties or sixties with acute or convalescent COVID-19.

The chain is built from TRBV18 and TRBJ1-3; D may be TRBD1 (6 bases). CDR1 is KGHSH, CDR2 LQKENI, per germline. Trimming took off 4 bases at V and 0 bases at J, with 16 bases between the two ends. The length of the CDR3 is 17 residues. The CDR3 region has the DNA TGTGCCAGCTCACGCTGGACAGACCTTTCCTCTGGAAACACCATATATTTT. Its translation: CASSRWTDLSSGNTIYF.

This clone turned up a few times. V and J are TRBV20-1 and TRBJ2-3; 7 bases fit TRBD2. V shed 3 bases, J shed 14 bases, and the junction held 8 bases outside the gene matches. The CDR3 totals 11 residues. CDR1 is DFQATT and CDR2 is SNEGSKA in the germline V gene (reference sequence). The CDR3 DNA reads TGCAGTGCTAGCGGGGGGACCCCCCGGTATTTT. Protein sequence: CSASGGTPRYF.

The V gene is TRBV12-3 or TRBV12-4, the J gene TRBJ2-7, with D unclear. The CDR3 sequence is 12 residues long. V lost 1 base and J 6 bases, leaving 7 bases between the germline ends. CDR3 protein: CASSLGFGEQYV. DNA of the CDR3: TGTGCCAGCAGTTTAGGATTCGGCGAGCAGTACGTC.

The J gene is TRBJ2-1, the V gene TRBV2, with 7 nucleotides matching TRBD2. V lost 2 bases to trimming and J lost 12 bases; unmatched junction nucleotides: 7. The CDR3 totals 13 residues. CDR1 and CDR2 from the germline V gene are SNHLY and FYNNEI. The CDR3: CASSEFGGGRQFF. The CDR3 DNA follows: TGTGCCAGCAGTGAATTTGGCGGGGGACGGCAGTTCTTC.

V usage is TRBV2 and J usage is TRBJ1-1; a weak D match, TRBD1 (6 bases). Germline V gives CDR1 SNHLY, CDR2 FYNNEI. V was shortened by 6 bases and J by 0 bases, with 8 bases between the two germline ends. The CDR3 is made up of 13 amino acids. CDR3 sequence: CASRQGLNTEAFF. The CDR3 region has the DNA TGTGCCAGCAGACAGGGACTGAACACTGAAGCTTTCTTT.

This clone was picked up a small number of times. The CDR3 DNA sequence: TGTGCCAGCGGAGAAAGACAGGGGAACGAGCAGTACTTC. Translating gives CASGERQGNEQYF. The V call is TRBV27, the J call TRBJ2-7, with 8 bases lining up with TRBD1. From germline, CDR1 is MNHEY and CDR2 SMNVEV (reference sequence). J was trimmed by 5 bases and V by 8 bases; bases with no gene match: 8. The CDR3 is made up of 13 amino acids.

The V gene is TRBV15, the J gene TRBJ1-2; perhaps TRBD1 as D (5 bases). The V end was cut by 3 bases, the J end by 6 bases, with 8 bases between. This CDR3 contains 12 residues. From germline, CDR1 is LNHNV and CDR2 YYDKDF (reference sequence). CDR3 sequence: CATSRDIDGYTF. In DNA form, the CDR3 reads TGTGCCACCAGCAGGGACATAGATGGCTACACCTTC.

This clone was observed a few times. This rearrangement joins TRBV20-1 to TRBJ1-2; the D gene is possibly TRBD1 (6 bases). V dropped 3 bases and J dropped 6 bases, with 11 bases sitting between them. CDR1 DFQATT and CDR2 SNEGSKA come from the germline V gene (reference sequence). The CDR3 length is 12 residues. Written as DNA, the CDR3 is TGCAGTGCTAGTTGGCAGGGGAATGGCTACACCTTC. Residues: CSASWQGNGYTF.

The chain employs TRBV24-1 and TRBJ1-5; a weak D match, TRBD1 (6 bases). V lost 5 bases to trimming and J lost 0 bases, with 31 bases between them. Germline V gives CDR1 KGHDR, CDR2 SFDVKD. CDR3 length: 22 amino acids. This chain's CDR3 is CATSGGPRDPGTPLYSNQPQHF. The CDR3 nucleotides are TGTGCCACCAGTGGCGGACCCCGGGACCCCGGGACACCTCTTTATAGCAATCAGCCCCAGCATTTT.

This clone was observed once. This chain joins TRBV7-2 and TRBJ2-3, with a tentative D call TRBD2 (6 bases). V was pared by 1 base and J by 2 bases, with 16 bases between. This CDR3 has 17 residues. Per germline, CDR1 SGHTA and CDR2 FQGNSA. Here the CDR3 DNA reads TGTGCCAGCAGCTTAGGTCATACTAGGACTAACACAGATACGCAGTATTTT. Protein: CASSLGHTRTNTDTQYF.

V and J are TRBV19 and TRBJ2-3; D might be TRBD1 (6 bases). The CDR3 is 13 amino acids. V gave up 6 bases and J gave up 3 bases, with 10 bases separating them. Per germline, CDR1 LNHDA and CDR2 SQIVND (reference sequence). The CDR3 spells CASSTQGTDTQYF. In DNA form, the CDR3 reads TGTGCCAGTAGCACACAGGGAACAGATACGCAGTATTTT. The full variable domain, in which reference TRBV19 and TRBJ2-3 provide the parts outside the CDR3, is DGGITQSPKYLFRKEGQNVTLSCEQNLNHDAMYWYRQDPGQGLRLIYYSQIVNDFQKGDIAEGYSVSREKKESFPLTVTSAQKNPTAFYLCASSTQGTDTQYFGPGTRLTVL.

The chain recombines TRBV3-1 (or the pseudogene TRBV3-2) with TRBJ1-2; a possible D gene is TRBD1 (6 bases). Trimming took off 0 bases at V and 5 bases at J, with 7 bases between the two ends. The CDR3 extends over 13 amino acids. CDR1 is LGHDT and CDR2 is YNNKEL in the germline V gene (reference sequence). CDR3 DNA sequence: TGTGCCAGCAGCCAAGATGGACAGTATGGCTACACCTTC. Its protein is CASSQDGQYGYTF.

This clone was observed at least ten times. V is TRBV10-2 and J is TRBJ1-1, with TRBD1 identical over 10 bases. J was trimmed by 10 bases and V by 3 bases; bases with no gene match: 2. Germline V CDR1 and CDR2: WSHSY, SAAADI. The CDR3 sequence is 12 residues long. CDR3 DNA: TGCGCCAGCAGTGAAGGGACAGGGGTAGCTTTCTTT. This translates into CASSEGTGVAFF.

The chain combines TRBV11-1 with TRBJ2-1; 7 nucleotides line up with TRBD2. Per the germline V gene, CDR1 is SGHAT and CDR2 is FQDESV (reference sequence). The junction had 4 bases not matched to a gene; V was cut back by 3 bases and J by 8 bases. The CDR3 runs to 13 residues. DNA for the CDR3: TGTGCCAGCAGCTTCCAGCGGGGCCATGAGCAGTTCTTC. It encodes CASSFQRGHEQFF.

The CDR3 coding sequence is TGTGCCATCAGCGGGACACCGAACACTGAAGCTTTCTTT. Its protein product is CAISGTPNTEAFF. V gene TRBV10-3 combines with J gene TRBJ1-1, with TRBD1 as a possible D gene (6 bases). V was pared by 6 bases and J by 1 base, with 9 bases between. The CDR3 runs to 13 residues. Germline V gene data show CDR1 as ENHRY and CDR2 as SYGVKD.